Following are 27 T cell receptor beta chains from one sample sequenced in a study of blood T cell repertoires in COVID-19. This table comes from immunoSEQ multiplex PCR, and its TCRdb copy is limited to in-frame clones, with some not included. The sample lists about 230,000 clones, approximately 80% occurring once. Sequencing input: peripheral blood. The receptors shown here come from a woman aged 50 to 60 with acute or convalescent COVID-19.

This sequence joins TRBV3-1 (or the pseudogene TRBV3-2) and TRBJ2-3; 8 bases align to TRBD1. CDR3 length: 15 residues. Germline V CDR1 and CDR2: LGHDT, YNNKEL (reference sequence). V dropped 1 base and J dropped 6; count of bases not matched to a gene: 6. CDR3 sequence (DNA): TGTGCCAGCAGCCAAGGGACAGGGTCATCGGATACGCAGTATTTT. The encoded protein is CASSQGTGSSDTQYF.

This clone has a handful of counts. The chain is built from TRBV7-9 and TRBJ1-1; a weak D match, TRBD1 (5 bases). The germline V and J ends were trimmed by 2 bases and 3 bases, with 13 bases remaining between them. Germline CDR1 SEHNR, CDR2 FQNEAQ (reference sequence). The CDR3 sequence is 15 residues long. CDR3 nucleotides: TGTGCCAGCAGCTTAAAAGGGGCGGGAGACACTGAAGCTTTCTTT. It specifies CASSLKGAGDTEAFF.

The gene calls are TRBV11-2 and TRBJ2-1; unclear D gene. Germline lookup yields CDR1 SGHAT and CDR2 FQNNGV. The ends were cut back, 2 bases at V and 9 bases at J, with 17 bases in the middle. The CDR3 sequence is 15 residues long. CDR3 region: CASSLMALTPSEQFF. CDR3 nucleotides: TGTGCCAGCAGCTTAATGGCTCTAACGCCTAGTGAGCAGTTCTTC.

The CDR3 here is CASSYDRGNQPQHF. In DNA form, the CDR3 reads TGTGCCAGCAGTTACGATCGGGGCAATCAGCCCCAGCATTTT. The rearrangement links TRBV6-2 or TRBV6-3 to TRBJ1-5; no clear D gene. V gave up 2 bases and J gave up 2 bases, with 7 bases separating them. Germline CDR1 and CDR2: MNHEY and SVGEGT. This CDR3 has 14 amino acids.

The chain employs TRBV2 and TRBJ1-6; a possible D gene is TRBD1 (5 bases). Trimming removed 8 bases at V and 3 bases at J, with 8 bases between. The germline V gene encodes CDR1 SNHLY and CDR2 FYNNEI. The CDR3 runs to 13 residues. The CDR3, as DNA: TGTGCCAGCCGGACATACTATAATTCACCCCTCCACTTT. Translation: CASRTYYNSPLHF. Variable domain in full (rest from reference TRBV2 and TRBJ1-6): EPEVTQTPSHQVTQMGQEVILRCVPISNHLYFYWYRQILGQKVEFLVSFYNNEISEKSEIFDDQFSVERPDGSNFTLKIRSTKLEDSAMYFCASRTYYNSPLHFGNGTRLTVT.

The count of this clone is one. The chain combines TRBV19 with TRBJ2-2; 7 bases match TRBD1. The V and J ends lost 4 bases and 0 bases, in that order; junction bases with no gene match: 8. The germline CDR1 and CDR2 sequences are LNHDA and SQIVND (reference sequence). The CDR3 loop spans 17 amino acids. DNA for the CDR3: TGTGCCAGTAGTACCCTCAGACAGGGTACGAACACCGGGGAGCTGTTTTTT. The encoded protein is CASSTLRQGTNTGELFF. The variable domain in full, completed from reference TRBV19 and TRBJ2-2, reads DGGITQSPKYLFRKEGQNVTLSCEQNLNHDAMYWYRQDPGQGLRLIYYSQIVNDFQKGDIAEGYSVSREKKESFPLTVTSAQKNPTAFYLCASSTLRQGTNTGELFFGEGSRLTVL.

The chain couples TRBV6-5 to TRBJ1-5; D remains unclear. V shed 8 bases and J shed 1 base, with 9 bases lying between them. In germline, CDR1 is MNHEY, CDR2 SVGAGI. This CDR3 is 13 amino acids long. The CDR3 DNA reads TGTGCCAGCTCCTATTCGAGCAATCAGCCCCAGCATTTT. This gives the protein CASSYSSNQPQHF.

V and J are TRBV7-6 and TRBJ2-1, with 7 bases lining up with TRBD2. This CDR3 is 15 amino acids long. V lost 1 base and J lost 7; bases outside the gene matches: 7. The germline V gene encodes CDR1 SGHVS and CDR2 FNYEAQ. CDR3 nucleotides: TGTGCCAGCAGCTTAGGAAAACGGGGGGTTAATGAGCAGTTCTTC. Translating gives CASSLGKRGVNEQFF.

The chain carries TRBV5-1 and TRBJ1-2; weak D call: TRBD1 (5 bases). The germline CDR1 and CDR2 sequences are SGHRS and YFSETQ. This CDR3 has 12 residues. V was clipped by 5 bases and J by 8 bases, with 13 bases between them. CDR3: CASRTDHDGYTF. The CDR3 DNA is TGCGCCAGCAGGACAGACCACGACGGCTACACCTTC.

The chain's CDR3 is CASSLGTGAFEQYF. As DNA, the CDR3 is TGTGCCAGCAGCTTGGGGACAGGGGCCTTCGAGCAGTACTTC. The rearrangement uses TRBV7-2 and TRBJ2-7, with TRBD1 matching over 10 bases. The CDR3 sequence is 14 residues long. The junction had 5 bases not matched to a gene; V was cut back by 3 bases and J by 6 bases. CDR1 and CDR2 (germline): SGHTA, FQGNSA.

The chain joins TRBV6-4 to TRBJ2-3; 10 bases align to TRBD2. Germline assignment: CDR1 MRHNA and CDR2 SNTAGT. This CDR3 contains 16 residues. Trimming took 1 base from V and 5 from J; bases not matched to a gene: 6. CDR3 sequence (DNA): TGTGCCAGCAGTGACTGGGCTAGCGGGGGAGGAGATACGCAGTATTTT. Translating gives CASSDWASGGGDTQYF.

The chain carries TRBV6-5 and TRBJ1-4; 10 positions agree with TRBD1. CDR3 length: 13 amino acids. CDR1 and CDR2 (germline): MNHEY, SVGAGI. With 6 bases clipped from V and 7 bases from J, the junction kept 2 bases outside the gene matches. DNA of the CDR3: TGTGCCAGCAGGACAGGGGGCCGTGAAAAACTGTTTTTT. The encoded protein is CASRTGGREKLFF.

The V and J genes are TRBV4-1 and TRBJ1-3, with D perhaps matching TRBD1 (6 bases). The CDR3 is 20 residues long. The germline V gene has CDR1 MGHRA and CDR2 YSYEKL. V gave up 2 bases and J gave up 0 bases, with 23 bases separating them. CDR3 sequence (DNA): TGCGCCAGCAGCCAATATCCGGCGACAGGACCCACAGACTCTGGAAACACCATATATTTT. Protein product: CASSQYPATGPTDSGNTIYF.

The chain uses TRBV19 and TRBJ1-1; D is unclear. The V end was cut by 8 bases, the J end by 7 bases, with 20 bases between. CDR1 and CDR2 from the germline V gene are LNHDA and SQIVND (reference sequence). The CDR3 is 14 residues long. The CDR3 sequence: CASLTNSGGSEAFF. The DNA of the CDR3 is TGTGCCAGTTTAACGAACTCAGGAGGCAGTGAAGCTTTCTTT.

This sequence joins TRBV24-1 and TRBJ2-1; D call uncertain. Trimming left V 6 bases short and J 7 bases short, with 6 bases between. Germline assignment: CDR1 KGHDR and CDR2 SFDVKD. This CDR3 comprises 11 residues. DNA of the CDR3: TGTGCCACCAGTCGAGCAAATGAGCAGTTCTTC. This gives the protein CATSRANEQFF.

This clone has just a few counts. V gene TRBV7-9 combines with J gene TRBJ2-7, with 8 bases fitting TRBD1. This CDR3 comprises 15 residues. V was clipped by 1 base and J by 7 bases; unmatched bases: 9. Germline assignment: CDR1 SEHNR and CDR2 FQNEAQ (reference sequence). The CDR3: CASSLGWQGADEQYF. In DNA, the CDR3 is TGTGCCAGCAGCTTAGGATGGCAGGGGGCGGATGAGCAGTACTTC. Filled out from reference TRBV7-9 and TRBJ2-7, the complete variable domain reads DTGVSQNPRHKITKRGQNVTFRCDPISEHNRLYWYRQTLGQGPEFLTYFQNEAQLEKSRLLSDRFSAERPKGSFSTLEIQRTEQGDSAMYLCASSLGWQGADEQYFGPGTRLTVT.

The chain links TRBV25-1 to TRBJ2-1; D perhaps matches TRBD1 (7 bases). The CDR3 consists of 14 residues. V lost 8 bases and J 2 bases, leaving 13 bases between the germline ends. Germline CDR1 is MGHDK and CDR2 is SYGVNS. This chain's CDR3 is CASQGGLAYNEQFF. CDR3 sequence (DNA): TGTGCCAGCCAGGGGGGCTTGGCCTACAATGAGCAGTTCTTC. The complete variable domain, with remaining parts taken from reference TRBV25-1 and TRBJ2-1, reads EADIYQTPRYLVIGTGKKITLECSQTMGHDKMYWYQQDPGMELHLIHYSYGVNSTEKGDLSSESTVSRIRTEHFPLTLESARPSHTSQYLCASQGGLAYNEQFFGPGTRLTVL.

V gene TRBV6-1 combines with J gene TRBJ1-5, with a weak D call TRBD1 (6 bases). Germline assignment: CDR1 MNHNS and CDR2 SASEGT. V shed 2 bases and J shed 4 bases, with 6 bases lying between them. The CDR3 is 13 residues long. CDR3 residues: CASSEQGNQPQHF. CDR3 nucleotides: TGTGCCAGCAGTGAACAGGGGAATCAGCCCCAGCATTTT.

This chain uses TRBV28 with TRBJ1-1, with TRBD1 matching 10 bases. Germline V gives CDR1 MDHEN, CDR2 SYDVKM. This CDR3 has 11 residues. J gave up 11 bases and V 5 bases, and 2 bases lay outside the gene matches. CDR3 in amino acids: CASSEDRGAFF. Written as DNA, the CDR3 is TGTGCCAGCAGTGAGGACAGGGGGGCTTTCTTT.

Only one count was recorded for this clone. CDR3 sequence (DNA): TGTGCCAGCTCACTATTGTCGGGTAGGGATACGCAGTATTTT. Its protein product is CASSLLSGRDTQYF. The chain is built from TRBV18 and TRBJ2-3; no clear D gene. V lost 4 bases and J 6 bases, leaving 14 bases between the germline ends. The germline gives CDR1 KGHSH, CDR2 LQKENI. The CDR3 covers 14 residues.

The chain recombines TRBV19 with TRBJ2-3; the match to TRBD2 covers 7 bases. V was pared by 5 bases and J by 4 bases, with 9 bases of the junction left unmatched. Germline values: CDR1 LNHDA, CDR2 SQIVND (reference sequence). This CDR3 spans 15 amino acids. CDR3 in amino acids: CASSPMAGVADTQYF. The CDR3 DNA is TGTGCCAGTAGTCCCATGGCGGGAGTGGCAGATACGCAGTATTTT.

The chain recombines TRBV18 with TRBJ2-7; possibly TRBD2 for D (5 bases). Looked up from germline, CDR1 is KGHSH and CDR2 is LQKENI. This CDR3 comprises 14 residues. The V and J ends lost 3 bases and 2 bases respectively, with 11 bases between them. CDR3: CASSPSPGAYEQYF. CDR3 nucleotide sequence: TGTGCCAGCTCACCCAGCCCCGGGGCCTACGAGCAGTACTTC.

The chain links TRBV19 to TRBJ1-5; D not resolved. The CDR3 extends over 14 amino acids. Germline V gene sequence: CDR1 LNHDA, CDR2 SQIVND (reference sequence). V shed 4 bases and J shed 3 bases, with 10 bases lying between them. CDR3 bases: TGTGCCAGTAGTAATGGCGGCGCCAATCAGCCCCAGCATTTT. As protein: CASSNGGANQPQHF.

CDR3 amino acids: CASSYSQGGGDYTF. In DNA form, the CDR3 reads TGTGCCAGCAGTTACTCGCAGGGCGGTGGCGACTACACCTTC. This chain connects TRBV6-5 to TRBJ1-2, with a possible D match to TRBD1 (5 bases). The CDR3 covers 14 residues. Germline lookup yields CDR1 MNHEY and CDR2 SVGAGI. The ends were cut back, 0 bases at V and 10 bases at J, with 15 bases in the middle.

In regard to this clone: It may be a read error: a sequence one base away is much more abundant. V usage is TRBV4-3 and J usage is TRBJ1-5; 8 positions match TRBD1. The CDR3 runs 13 residues. V dropped 4 bases and J dropped 4; count of bases not matched to a gene: 0. Germline CDR1 is LGHNA and CDR2 is YSLEER. CDR3 nucleotides: TGCGCCAGCAGCCGGGACAGGAATCAGCCCCAGCATTTT. Protein product: CASSRDRNQPQHF.

The gene calls are TRBV30 and TRBJ1-4; 7 bases fit TRBD1. V shed 8 bases and J 8 bases; nucleotides not matched to a gene: 11. The length of the CDR3 is 13 residues. CDR1 GTSNPN and CDR2 SVGIG come from the germline V gene (reference sequence). CDR3 sequence: CAGRRETGEKLFF. The CDR3 region has the DNA TGTGCCGGACGGAGGGAGACAGGGGAAAAACTGTTTTTT.

CDR3 amino acids: CAWRREGYGYGYTF. The DNA of the CDR3 is TGTGCCTGGAGGAGGGAAGGGTATGGATATGGCTACACCTTC. V is TRBV30 and J is TRBJ1-2; D call uncertain. The V gene lost 3 bases and the J gene lost 5 bases, with 16 bases spanning the gap. The germline gives CDR1 GTSNPN, CDR2 SVGIG (reference sequence). This CDR3 has 14 amino acids. The whole variable domain, filled in from reference TRBV30 and TRBJ1-2, reads SQTIHQWPATLVQPVGSPLSLECTVEGTSNPNLYWYRQAAGRGLQLLFYSVGIGQISSEVPQNLSASRPQDRQFILSSKKLLLSDSGFYLCAWRREGYGYGYTFGSGTRLTVV.